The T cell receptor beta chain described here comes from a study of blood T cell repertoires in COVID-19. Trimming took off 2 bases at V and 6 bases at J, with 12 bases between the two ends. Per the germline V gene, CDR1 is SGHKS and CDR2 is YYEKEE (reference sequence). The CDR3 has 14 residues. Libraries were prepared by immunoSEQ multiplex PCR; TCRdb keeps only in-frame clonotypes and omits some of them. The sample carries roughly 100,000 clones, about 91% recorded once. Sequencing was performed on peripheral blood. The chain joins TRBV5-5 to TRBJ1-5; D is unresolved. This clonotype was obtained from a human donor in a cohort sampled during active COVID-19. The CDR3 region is CASSLSGDGQPQHF. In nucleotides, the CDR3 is TGTGCCAGCAGCTTAAGTGGAGACGGTCAGCCCCAGCATTTT.